The 10 T cell receptor beta chains listed next were all sequenced from one sample in a study of technical replicates of blood from a handful of donors. Sequencing used immunoSEQ multiplex PCR; TCRdb keeps in-frame clones, though not all of them. The sample lists some 81,000 clones; around nine tenths were seen once. The source material was T cells isolated from PBMCs. These receptors all stem from a human donor in good health.

The chain joins TRBV4-1 to TRBJ1-2; TRBD1 matches 9 bases. V gave up 1 base and J gave up 0 bases; unmatched junction bases: 3. Germline V CDR1 and CDR2: MGHRA, YSYEKL. CDR3 size: 16 residues. In DNA form, the CDR3 reads TGCGCCAGCAGCCAAGGGGGACAGGGATCTAACTATGGCTACACCTTC. It specifies CASSQGGQGSNYGYTF.

The chain has TRBV2 and TRBJ1-5, with TRBD1 matching 7 bases. There are 14 residues in the CDR3. The germline V gene encodes CDR1 SNHLY and CDR2 FYNNEI. Trimming took 3 bases from V and 5 from J; bases not matched to a gene: 4. The CDR3 DNA sequence: TGTGCCAGCAGTGATGAGGGGGCTTATCAGCCCCAGCATTTT. Translating gives CASSDEGAYQPQHF.

The chain recombines TRBV30 with TRBJ1-2, with 7 bases lining up with TRBD1. Germline trimming cut 6 bases from V and 8 bases from J; bases unmatched to any gene: 6. CDR3 length equals 11 residues. Germline loops: CDR1 GTSNPN, CDR2 SVGIG (reference sequence). The CDR3 sequence is CACTGARGYTF. CDR3 coding DNA: TGTGCCTGTACAGGGGCTCGGGGCTACACCTTC.

This clone appeared a few times. The chain links TRBV5-4 to TRBJ1-2; 7 nucleotides align to TRBD1. J was trimmed by 4 bases and V by 4 bases; bases with no gene match: 4. The V gene's germline CDR1 is SGHNT and CDR2 YYREEE (reference sequence). The length of the CDR3 is 13 residues. CDR3 sequence (DNA): TGTGCCAGCAGCCGACAGGGCACCTATGGCTACACCTTC. Amino acids: CASSRQGTYGYTF. Full variable domain (missing parts from reference TRBV5-4 and TRBJ1-2): ETGVTQSPTHLIKTRGQQVTLRCSSQSGHNTVSWYQQALGQGPQFIFQYYREEENGRGNFPPRFSGLQFPNYSSELNVNALELDDSALYLCASSRQGTYGYTFGSGTRLTVV.

The rearrangement uses TRBV19 and TRBJ2-3; weak D call: TRBD2 (6 bases). Germline CDR1 and CDR2: LNHDA and SQIVND (reference sequence). The CDR3 has 15 amino acids. Trimming removed 0 bases from V and 3 bases from J, with 10 bases in between. CDR3 amino acids: CASSIDLGGTDTQYF. CDR3 DNA sequence: TGTGCCAGTAGTATAGATTTGGGGGGTACAGATACGCAGTATTTT.

This clone was counted a few times. The chain carries TRBV18 and TRBJ2-2, with 9 bases identical to TRBD1. The V and J ends lost 3 bases and 0 bases, in that order; junction bases with no gene match: 5. Germline CDR1 reads KGHSH; CDR2 reads LQKENI. The CDR3 covers 17 residues. This CDR3 reads CASSPYGTGSNTGELFF. CDR3 sequence (DNA): TGTGCCAGCTCACCGTATGGGACAGGGTCGAACACCGGGGAGCTGTTTTTT.

This chain links TRBV18 with TRBJ1-2, with 8 bases lining up with TRBD1. This CDR3 has 15 residues. Unmatched junction bases numbered 6, after V lost 4 bases and J lost 2 bases. The germline CDR1 and CDR2 sequences are KGHSH and LQKENI. The CDR3, as DNA: TGTGCCAGCTCACTAGGACAGGGCCCAAACTATGGCTACACCTTC. It encodes CASSLGQGPNYGYTF.

The chain couples TRBV4-1 to TRBJ2-1; D gene ambiguous. The CDR3 has 14 residues. Trimming shortened V by 0 bases and J by 10 bases, and 13 bases separated the two germline ends. Germline CDR1 MGHRA, CDR2 YSYEKL. The CDR3 protein is CASSQDLGSPEQFF. For the CDR3, the DNA is TGCGCCAGCAGCCAAGATCTGGGTAGCCCCGAGCAGTTCTTC.

The DNA of the CDR3 is TGTGCCTGGGCTCGGGGTCATGGGAACTATGGCTACACCTTC. This gives the protein CAWARGHGNYGYTF. V is TRBV30 and J is TRBJ1-2; D unresolved. The germline CDR1 and CDR2 sequences are GTSNPN and SVGIG (reference sequence). Trimming took 5 bases from V and 2 from J, leaving 15 bases between them. The CDR3 extends over 14 amino acids.

The chain joins TRBV7-9 to TRBJ1-1; 8 positions match TRBD1. CDR1 and CDR2 (germline): SEHNR, FQNEAQ (reference sequence). The CDR3 runs to 15 residues. The V gene end was trimmed by 2 bases and the J gene end by 5 bases; junction bases not matched to a gene: 7. CDR3 nucleotide sequence: TGTGCCAGCAGCTTAAGTGTGACAGGGGCGACTGAAGCTTTCTTT. Amino acid sequence: CASSLSVTGATEAFF.